The clone carrying this TCR beta chain was counted only a few times. Its antigen is as yet unknown. Both TRBC1 and TRBC2 were covered by a beta constant-region primer of two equimolar oligonucleotides. Ligated cDNA was amplified by four rounds of PCR with nested alpha and beta constant-region primers and SP2. Each CDR3 protein gets one entry after TCRdb re-called the UMI-ligation and nested PCR reads with MiXCR. Of around 140,000 distinct CDR3 sequences listed, more than 15% are singletons. Separate alpha and beta amplification began at the second PCR step. These data originate in a study of naive and memory T cell subsets. Study-wide findings and caveats: TCR abundance followed a power law differing between naive and memory subsets. A few larger clonotypes appeared in naive repertoires, especially CD8, possibly memory cells re-expressing CD45RA. Over 95% of naive TCR sequences appeared only once after error correction, unlike memory subsets.

The TCR sequence derives from a human donor in good health. Sequencing was carried out using naive CD8+ T cells from blood.

CDR3 in amino acids: CASSLVRAGENNEQFF. Written as DNA, the CDR3 is TGTGCCAGCAGCTTAGTTCGGGCGGGAGAGAACAATGAGCAGTTCTTC. The V call is TRBV7-8, the J call TRBJ2-1; 7 positions match TRBD2. J gave up 5 bases and V 1 base, and 8 bases lay outside the gene matches. Per germline, CDR1 SGHVS and CDR2 FQNEAQ. The length of the CDR3 is 16 residues. The complete variable domain, with remaining parts taken from reference TRBV7-8 and TRBJ2-1, reads GAGVSQSPRYKVAKRGQDVALRCDPISGHVSLFWYQQALGQGPEFLTYFQNEAQLDKSGLPSDRFFAERPEGSVSTLKIQRTQQEDSAVYLCASSLVRAGENNEQFFGPGTRLTVL.